The rows below give T cell receptor beta chains drawn from one sample of a study of CD8 T cells in Susac syndrome. TCRdb itself ran the immunoSEQ multiplex PCR reads through MiXCR, one entry per CDR3 protein. The sample lists some 160,000 distinct CDR3 sequences; approximately 94% were seen once. The sequencing sample was made of CD4+ T cells from PBMCs. These receptors were obtained from a human donor with Susac syndrome. CDR3s include the opening cysteine and the closing phenylalanine or tryptophan. A D gene is named only where the DNA matches it firmly. Where a row states a size, it is once, few, many or the class of an expanded clone; other rows omit it.

j_call: TRBJ1-1
d_call: TRBD1
v_call: TRBV5-4
clone_size: .
cdr3_length: 14
cdr3_aa: CASSPGTGHTEAFF
cdr3_nt: TGTGCCAGCAGCCCAGGGACAGGGCATACTGAAGCTTTCTTT

j_call: TRBJ2-5
d_call: TRBD1
v_call: TRBV4-2
clone_size: .
cdr3_length: 15
cdr3_aa: CASSAYRGYQETQYF
cdr3_nt: TGTGCCAGCAGCGCTTACAGGGGATACCAAGAGACCCAGTACTTC

j_call: TRBJ2-5
d_call: TRBD2
v_call: TRBV4-2
clone_size: .
cdr3_length: 19
cdr3_aa: CASSQEMTSGRARGETQYF
cdr3_nt: TGTGCCAGCAGCCAAGAAATGACTAGCGGGAGGGCCCGGGGAGAGACCCAGTACTTC

j_call: TRBJ2-7
d_call: TRBD1
v_call: TRBV15
clone_size: .
cdr3_length: 14
cdr3_aa: CATSRENRGQEQYF
cdr3_nt: TGTGCCACCAGCAGAGAGAACAGGGGGCAGGAGCAGTACTTC

j_call: TRBJ2-3
d_call: .
v_call: TRBV7-2
clone_size: .
cdr3_length: 16
cdr3_aa: CASSLVGRGGTDTQYF
cdr3_nt: TGTGCCAGCAGCTTAGTGGGTAGGGGTGGCACAGATACGCAGTATTTT

j_call: TRBJ2-7
d_call: .
v_call: TRBV20-1
clone_size: .
cdr3_length: 13
cdr3_aa: CSARAGTTYEQYF
cdr3_nt: TGCAGTGCTAGAGCCGGGACCACCTACGAGCAGTACTTC

j_call: TRBJ2-5
d_call: TRBD1
v_call: TRBV29-1
clone_size: .
cdr3_length: 13
cdr3_aa: CSVAGTARETQYF
cdr3_nt: TGCAGCGTCGCCGGGACAGCCAGAGAGACCCAGTACTTC

j_call: TRBJ2-1
d_call: .
v_call: TRBV30
clone_size: .
cdr3_length: 15
cdr3_aa: CAWNLLAGGYNEQFF
cdr3_nt: TGTGCCTGGAACTTACTAGCTGGGGGCTACAATGAGCAGTTCTTC

j_call: TRBJ2-7
d_call: .
v_call: TRBV7-2
clone_size: .
cdr3_length: 15
cdr3_aa: CASSLGQSHSYEQYF
cdr3_nt: TGTGCCAGCAGCTTAGGGCAATCCCACTCCTACGAGCAGTACTTC

j_call: TRBJ2-3
d_call: TRBD1
v_call: TRBV7-8
clone_size: .
cdr3_length: 14
cdr3_aa: CASSLQGVMPTQYF
cdr3_nt: TGTGCCAGCAGCTTACAGGGGGTCATGCCTACGCAGTATTTT

j_call: TRBJ1-4
d_call: TRBD1
v_call: TRBV20-1
clone_size: .
cdr3_length: 14
cdr3_aa: CSASRQGVGEKLFF
cdr3_nt: TGCAGTGCCAGCCGACAGGGCGTAGGGGAAAAACTGTTTTTT

j_call: TRBJ1-5
d_call: TRBD1
v_call: TRBV5-6
clone_size: .
cdr3_length: 16
cdr3_aa: CASSQRGRGVKQPQHF
cdr3_nt: TGTGCCAGCAGCCAAAGGGGGCGCGGGGTAAAGCAGCCCCAGCATTTT

j_call: TRBJ2-3
d_call: TRBD2
v_call: TRBV4-1
clone_size: .
cdr3_length: 19
cdr3_aa: CASSPRTSGGAGYTDTQYF
cdr3_nt: TGCGCCAGCAGCCCCAGGACTAGCGGGGGGGCCGGATACACAGATACGCAGTATTTT

j_call: TRBJ2-5
d_call: TRBD1
v_call: TRBV10-3
clone_size: .
cdr3_length: 15
cdr3_aa: CAPERPGGHKETQYF
cdr3_nt: TGTGCCCCTGAGAGGCCAGGGGGCCATAAAGAGACCCAGTACTTC

j_call: TRBJ2-7
d_call: .
v_call: TRBV5-1
clone_size: .
cdr3_length: 14
cdr3_aa: CASSLSGPGYEQYF
cdr3_nt: TGCGCCAGCAGCTTGTCAGGGCCTGGTTACGAGCAGTACTTC

j_call: TRBJ1-3
d_call: .
v_call: TRBV7-8
clone_size: .
cdr3_length: 13
cdr3_aa: CASSLDRINTIYF
cdr3_nt: TGTGCCAGCAGCTTAGACAGGATAAACACCATATATTTT

j_call: TRBJ1-2
d_call: .
v_call: TRBV11-2
clone_size: .
cdr3_length: 12
cdr3_aa: CASSFTGFGYTF
cdr3_nt: TGTGCCAGCAGCTTTACAGGGTTTGGCTACACCTTC

j_call: TRBJ1-4
d_call: .
v_call: TRBV10-2
clone_size: once
cdr3_length: 15
cdr3_aa: CASRNSAAKDEKLFF
cdr3_nt: TGCGCCAGCAGGAACTCCGCTGCAAAGGATGAAAAACTGTTTTTT

j_call: TRBJ2-3
d_call: .
v_call: TRBV7-9
clone_size: .
cdr3_length: 16
cdr3_aa: CASSLGPGEPTDTQYF
cdr3_nt: TGTGCCAGCAGCTTAGGCCCGGGGGAACCCACAGATACGCAGTATTTT

j_call: TRBJ2-5
d_call: .
v_call: TRBV20-1
clone_size: .
cdr3_length: 13
cdr3_aa: CSPYSSAGETQYF
cdr3_nt: TGCAGCCCCTACTCTTCGGCAGGGGAGACCCAGTACTTC

j_call: TRBJ2-7
d_call: .
v_call: TRBV29-1
clone_size: .
cdr3_length: 12
cdr3_aa: CSVEEPSYEQYF
cdr3_nt: TGCAGCGTTGAGGAGCCGTCCTACGAGCAGTACTTC

j_call: TRBJ2-7
d_call: TRBD1
v_call: TRBV5-1
clone_size: .
cdr3_length: 13
cdr3_aa: CASSRGQGGEQYF
cdr3_nt: TGCGCCAGCAGCAGGGGACAGGGGGGCGAGCAGTACTTC

j_call: TRBJ2-3
d_call: TRBD2
v_call: TRBV12-3/TRBV12-4
clone_size: .
cdr3_length: 16
cdr3_aa: CASSLGLAGGPDTQYF
cdr3_nt: TGTGCCAGCAGCCTGGGACTAGCGGGGGGACCAGATACGCAGTATTTT

j_call: TRBJ2-4
d_call: .
v_call: TRBV5-6
clone_size: .
cdr3_length: 15
cdr3_aa: CASSLVSVAKNIQYF
cdr3_nt: TGTGCCAGCAGCTTGGTTTCTGTGGCCAAAAACATTCAGTACTTC